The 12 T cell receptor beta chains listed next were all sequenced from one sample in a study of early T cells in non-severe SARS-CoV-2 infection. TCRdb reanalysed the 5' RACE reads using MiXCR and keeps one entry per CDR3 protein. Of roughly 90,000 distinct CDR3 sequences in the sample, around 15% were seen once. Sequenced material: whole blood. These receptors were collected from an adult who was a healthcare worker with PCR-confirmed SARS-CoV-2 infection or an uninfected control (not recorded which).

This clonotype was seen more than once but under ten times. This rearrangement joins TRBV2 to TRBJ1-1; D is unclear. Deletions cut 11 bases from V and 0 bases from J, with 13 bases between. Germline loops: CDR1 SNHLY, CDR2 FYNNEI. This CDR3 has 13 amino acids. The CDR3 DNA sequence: TGTGCCGGAGCTGGGTTCATGAACACTGAAGCTTTCTTT. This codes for CAGAGFMNTEAFF.

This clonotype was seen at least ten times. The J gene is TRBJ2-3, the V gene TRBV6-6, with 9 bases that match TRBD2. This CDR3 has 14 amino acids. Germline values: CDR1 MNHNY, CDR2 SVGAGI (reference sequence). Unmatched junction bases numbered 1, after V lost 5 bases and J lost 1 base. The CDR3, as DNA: TGTGCCAGCAGTCGGACTAGCGGCACAGATACGCAGTATTTT. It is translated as CASSRTSGTDTQYF.

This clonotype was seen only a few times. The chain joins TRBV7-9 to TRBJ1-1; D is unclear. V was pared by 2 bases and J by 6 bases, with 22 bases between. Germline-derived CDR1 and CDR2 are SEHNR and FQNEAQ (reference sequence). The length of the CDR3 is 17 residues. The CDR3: CASSLLSTYLDPAEAFF. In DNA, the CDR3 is TGTGCCAGCAGCTTATTAAGTACCTACTTGGATCCCGCTGAAGCTTTCTTT.

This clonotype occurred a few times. In DNA form, the CDR3 reads TGTGCCAGTAGTATAAGGCATTGGGGCACTGAAGCTTTCTTT. Its translation: CASSIRHWGTEAFF. The chain recombines TRBV19 with TRBJ1-1; no clear D. The CDR3 covers 14 residues. CDR1 and CDR2 (germline): LNHDA, SQIVND (reference sequence). V lost 2 bases and J 4 bases, leaving 11 bases between the germline ends.

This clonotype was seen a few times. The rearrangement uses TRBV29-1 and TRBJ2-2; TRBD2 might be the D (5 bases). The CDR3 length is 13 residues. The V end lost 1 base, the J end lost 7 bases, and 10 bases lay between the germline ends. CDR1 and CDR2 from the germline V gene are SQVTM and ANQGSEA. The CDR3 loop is CSVEGQGSGELFF. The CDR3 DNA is TGCAGCGTTGAAGGCCAAGGGAGCGGGGAGCTGTTTTTT.

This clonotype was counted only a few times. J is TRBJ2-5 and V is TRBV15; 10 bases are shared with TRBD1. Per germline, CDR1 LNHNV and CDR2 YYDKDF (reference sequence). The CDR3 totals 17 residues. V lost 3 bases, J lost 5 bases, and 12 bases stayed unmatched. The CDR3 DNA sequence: TGTGCCACCAGCAGCCCGGTAGGGACAGGGGAGAGGGAGACCCAGTACTTC. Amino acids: CATSSPVGTGERETQYF.

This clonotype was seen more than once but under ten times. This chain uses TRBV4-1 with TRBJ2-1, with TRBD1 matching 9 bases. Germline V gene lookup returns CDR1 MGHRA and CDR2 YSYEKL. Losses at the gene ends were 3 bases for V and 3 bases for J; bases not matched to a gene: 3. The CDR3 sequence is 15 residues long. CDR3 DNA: TGCGCCAGCAGCCACCCGGGACAGGGCTACAATGAGCAGTTCTTC. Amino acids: CASSHPGQGYNEQFF.

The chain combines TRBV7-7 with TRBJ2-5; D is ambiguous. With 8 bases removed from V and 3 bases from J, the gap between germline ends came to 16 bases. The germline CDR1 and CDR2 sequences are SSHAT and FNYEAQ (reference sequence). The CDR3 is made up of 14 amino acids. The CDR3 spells CASSQDPRKETQYF. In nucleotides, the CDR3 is TGTGCCAGCTCACAAGACCCGAGGAAAGAGACCCAGTACTTC.

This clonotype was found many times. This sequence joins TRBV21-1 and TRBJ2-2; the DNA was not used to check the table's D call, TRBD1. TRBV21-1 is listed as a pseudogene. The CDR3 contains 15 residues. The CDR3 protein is CASSKRGAHTGELFF. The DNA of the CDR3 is TGTGCCAGCAGCAAAAGGGGGGCACACACCGGGGAGCTGTTTTTT.

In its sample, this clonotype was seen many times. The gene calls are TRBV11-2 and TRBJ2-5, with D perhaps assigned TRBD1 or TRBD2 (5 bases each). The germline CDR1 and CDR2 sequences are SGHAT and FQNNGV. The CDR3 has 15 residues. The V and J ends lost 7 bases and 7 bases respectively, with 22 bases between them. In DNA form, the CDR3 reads TGTGCCAGCACCCCAACACCGGGACGCAGGGCGACCCAGTACTTC. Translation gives CASTPTPGRRATQYF.

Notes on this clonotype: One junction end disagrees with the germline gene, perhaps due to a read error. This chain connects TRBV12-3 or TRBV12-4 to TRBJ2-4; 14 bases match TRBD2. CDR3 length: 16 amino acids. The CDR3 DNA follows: TGTGTCAGCAGTCAGGGACTAGCGGGGGTCCGTGACATTCAGTACTTC. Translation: CVSSQGLAGVRDIQYF.

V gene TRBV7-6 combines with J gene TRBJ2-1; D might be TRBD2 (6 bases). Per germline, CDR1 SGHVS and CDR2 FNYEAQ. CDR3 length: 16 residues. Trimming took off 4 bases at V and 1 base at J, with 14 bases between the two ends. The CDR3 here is CASSYRVRGSYNEQFF. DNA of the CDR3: TGTGCCAGCAGCTATAGGGTGCGGGGATCCTACAATGAGCAGTTCTTC.